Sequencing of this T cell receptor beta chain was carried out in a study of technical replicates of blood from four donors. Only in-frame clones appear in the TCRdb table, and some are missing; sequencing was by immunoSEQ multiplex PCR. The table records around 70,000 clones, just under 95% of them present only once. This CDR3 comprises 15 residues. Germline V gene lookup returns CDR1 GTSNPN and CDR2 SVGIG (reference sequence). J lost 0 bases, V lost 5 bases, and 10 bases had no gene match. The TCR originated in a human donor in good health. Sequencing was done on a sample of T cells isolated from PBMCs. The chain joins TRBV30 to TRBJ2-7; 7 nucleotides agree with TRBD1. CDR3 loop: CAWVGRDRNSYEQYF. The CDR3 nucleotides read TGTGCCTGGGTTGGCCGGGACAGAAACTCCTACGAGCAGTACTTC. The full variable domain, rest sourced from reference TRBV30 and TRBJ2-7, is SQTIHQWPATLVQPVGSPLSLECTVEGTSNPNLYWYRQAAGRGLQLLFYSVGIGQISSEVPQNLSASRPQDRQFILSSKKLLLSDSGFYLCAWVGRDRNSYEQYFGPGTRLTVT.